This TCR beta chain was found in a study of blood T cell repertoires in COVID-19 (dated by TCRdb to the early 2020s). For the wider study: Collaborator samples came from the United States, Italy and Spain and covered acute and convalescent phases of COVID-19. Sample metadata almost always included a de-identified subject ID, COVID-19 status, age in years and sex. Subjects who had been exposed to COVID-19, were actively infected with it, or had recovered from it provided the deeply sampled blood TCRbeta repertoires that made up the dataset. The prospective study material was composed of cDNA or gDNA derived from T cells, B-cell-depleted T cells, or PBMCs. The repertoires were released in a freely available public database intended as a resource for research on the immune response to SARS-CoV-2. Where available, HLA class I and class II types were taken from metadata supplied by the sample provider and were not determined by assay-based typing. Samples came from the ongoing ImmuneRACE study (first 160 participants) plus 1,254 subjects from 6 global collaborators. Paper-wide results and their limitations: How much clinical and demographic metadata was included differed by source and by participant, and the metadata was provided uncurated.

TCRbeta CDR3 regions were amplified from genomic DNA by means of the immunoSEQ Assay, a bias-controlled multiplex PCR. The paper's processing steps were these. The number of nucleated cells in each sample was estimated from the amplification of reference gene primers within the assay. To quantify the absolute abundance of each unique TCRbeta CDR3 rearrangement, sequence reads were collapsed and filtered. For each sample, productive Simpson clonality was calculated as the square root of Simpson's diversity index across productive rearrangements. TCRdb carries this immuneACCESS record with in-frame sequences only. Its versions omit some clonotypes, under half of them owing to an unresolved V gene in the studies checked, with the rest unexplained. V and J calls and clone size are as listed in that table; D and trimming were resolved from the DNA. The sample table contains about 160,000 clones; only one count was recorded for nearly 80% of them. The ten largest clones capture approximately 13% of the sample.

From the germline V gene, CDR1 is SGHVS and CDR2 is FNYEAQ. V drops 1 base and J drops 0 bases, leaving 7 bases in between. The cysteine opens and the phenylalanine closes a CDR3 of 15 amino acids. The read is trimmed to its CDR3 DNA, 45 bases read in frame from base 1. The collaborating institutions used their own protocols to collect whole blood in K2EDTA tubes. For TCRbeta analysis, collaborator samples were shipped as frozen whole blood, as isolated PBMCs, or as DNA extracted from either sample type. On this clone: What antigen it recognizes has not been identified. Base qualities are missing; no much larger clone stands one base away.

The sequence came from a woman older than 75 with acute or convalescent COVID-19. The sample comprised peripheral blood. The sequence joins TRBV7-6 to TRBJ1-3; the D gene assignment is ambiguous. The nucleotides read TGTGCCAGCAGCTTAGATGTCGGCTCTGGAAACACCATATATTTT. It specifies CASSLDVGSGNTIYF.